This T cell receptor beta chain was identified during a study of T cell responses to AZD1222 COVID-19 vaccine. Findings of the study overall: Baseline serostatus was positive in only six AZD1222 recipients.

TCRdb's copy holds only in-frame clones and misses some; the assay was immunoSEQ multiplex PCR. Altogether 90,000 to 120,000 clones are present, about 86% being singletons, with the ten largest covering about 3%. On this clone: As yet, its antigen is unknown.

Germline CDR1 and CDR2: LNHDA and SQIVND (reference sequence). V dropped 7 bases and J dropped 4 bases, with 8 bases sitting between them. The CDR3 is made up of 11 amino acids. V usage is TRBV19 and J usage is TRBJ2-7; tentatively, D is TRBD1 or TRBD2 (5 bases each). This TCR derives from an adult in good health. This sample comprised peripheral blood, obtained on day 0 of AZD1222 vaccination. The CDR3 DNA reads as TGTGCCAGTATGGGACGATACGAGCAGTACTTC. It codes for CASMGRYEQYF.